Sequencing of this TCR beta chain was carried out in a study of molecular identifiers for immune sequencing clone quantification. CDR1 and CDR2 (germline): LGHNA, YSLEER. V lost 4 bases, J lost 2 bases, and 12 bases lay in between. The CDR3 sequence is 14 residues long. TCRdb fed the PCR reads into MiXCR, producing one record per CDR3 protein. The repertoire holds about 68,000 distinct CDR3 sequences, with over 15% as singletons. Sequencing input: naive CD8+ T cells from blood, with Jurkat cell RNA spiked in. Noted subset: FACS-sorted CD8+CD4-CCR7+CD45RA+ naive T cells. This chain links TRBV4-3 with TRBJ2-7; D gene uncertain. This TCR derives from a human donor in good health. Some libraries in this study had Jurkat cell RNA spiked in. This chain's CDR3 is CASSPEVATYEQYF. The DNA of the CDR3 is TGCGCCAGCAGCCCCGAGGTAGCAACCTACGAGCAGTACTTC.